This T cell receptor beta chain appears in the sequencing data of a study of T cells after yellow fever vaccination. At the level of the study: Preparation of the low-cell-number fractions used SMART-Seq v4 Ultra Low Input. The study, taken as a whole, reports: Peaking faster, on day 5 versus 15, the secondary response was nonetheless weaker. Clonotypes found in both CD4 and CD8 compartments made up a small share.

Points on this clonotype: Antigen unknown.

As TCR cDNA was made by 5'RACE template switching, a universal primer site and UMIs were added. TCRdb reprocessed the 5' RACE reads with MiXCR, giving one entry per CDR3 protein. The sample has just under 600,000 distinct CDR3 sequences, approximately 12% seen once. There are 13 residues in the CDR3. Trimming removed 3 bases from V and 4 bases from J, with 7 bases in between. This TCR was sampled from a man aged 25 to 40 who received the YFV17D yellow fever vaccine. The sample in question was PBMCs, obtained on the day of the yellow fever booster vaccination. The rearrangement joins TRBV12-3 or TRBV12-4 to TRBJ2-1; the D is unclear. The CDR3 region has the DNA TGTGCCAGCAGTTTTGGGAAATACAATGAGCAGTTCTTC. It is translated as CASSFGKYNEQFF.